The clone carrying this T cell receptor (beta chain) was picked up one time. Antigen specificity is unknown. Germline trimming cut 0 bases from V and 6 bases from J; bases unmatched to any gene: 9. Germline values: CDR1 SGHDN, CDR2 FVKESK. This CDR3 spans 18 amino acids. This entry belongs to a study of cytomegalovirus exposure and HLA in healthy donors. This PCR relied on a set of 60 Vbeta primers and 13 Jbeta primers. TCRdb's table, derived via immunoSEQ multiplex PCR, lists solely in-frame clones and lacks some. Among some 110,000 clones listed, roughly 70% were seen once. General study findings and limits: Reports showed the classifier diagnosing cytomegalovirus status with high specificity and sensitivity.

The TCR comes from a woman aged 45-65 years in good health and CMV-seropositive. Sequencing was done on a sample of PBMCs. The chain couples TRBV14 to TRBJ1-5; 12 nucleotides align to TRBD1. The CDR3 region has the DNA TGTGCCAGCAGCCAAGAACACCTGGGACAGGGGGCCCGTCAGCCCCAGCATTTT. This translates into CASSQEHLGQGARQPQHF.